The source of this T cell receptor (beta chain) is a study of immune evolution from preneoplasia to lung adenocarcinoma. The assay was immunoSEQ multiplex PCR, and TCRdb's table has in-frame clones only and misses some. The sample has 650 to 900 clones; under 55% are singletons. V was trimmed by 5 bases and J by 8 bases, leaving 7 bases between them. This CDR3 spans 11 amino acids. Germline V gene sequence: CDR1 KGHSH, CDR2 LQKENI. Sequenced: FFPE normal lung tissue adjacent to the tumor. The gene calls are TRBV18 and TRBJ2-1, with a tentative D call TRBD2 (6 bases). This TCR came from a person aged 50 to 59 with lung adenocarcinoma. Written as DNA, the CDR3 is TGTGCCAGCTCAACTAGCTATGAGCAGTTCTTC. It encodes CASSTSYEQFF. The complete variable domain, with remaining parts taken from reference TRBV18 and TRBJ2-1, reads NAGVMQNPRHLVRRRGQEARLRCSPMKGHSHVYWYRQLPEEGLKFMVYLQKENIIDESGMPKERFSAEFPKEGPSILRIQQVVRGDSAAYFCASSTSYEQFFGPGTRLTVL.